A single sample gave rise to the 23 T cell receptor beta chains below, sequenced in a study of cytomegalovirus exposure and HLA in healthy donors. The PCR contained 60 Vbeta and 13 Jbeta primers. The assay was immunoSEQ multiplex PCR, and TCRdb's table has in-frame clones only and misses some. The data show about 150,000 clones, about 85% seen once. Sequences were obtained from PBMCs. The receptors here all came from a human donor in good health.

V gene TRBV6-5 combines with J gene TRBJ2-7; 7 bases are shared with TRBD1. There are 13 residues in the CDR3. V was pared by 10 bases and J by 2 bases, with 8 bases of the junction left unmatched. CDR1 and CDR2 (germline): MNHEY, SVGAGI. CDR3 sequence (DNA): TGTGCCACAGGAAACAGGGGACCCTACGAGCAGTACTTC. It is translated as CATGNRGPYEQYF.

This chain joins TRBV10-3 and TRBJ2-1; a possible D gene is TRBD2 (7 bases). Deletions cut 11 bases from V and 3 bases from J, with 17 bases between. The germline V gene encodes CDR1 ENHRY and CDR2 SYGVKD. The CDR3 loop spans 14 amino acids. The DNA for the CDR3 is TGTGCCGCCAGTGAGGGGGGGGACTACAATGAGCAGTTCTTC. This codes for CAASEGGDYNEQFF.

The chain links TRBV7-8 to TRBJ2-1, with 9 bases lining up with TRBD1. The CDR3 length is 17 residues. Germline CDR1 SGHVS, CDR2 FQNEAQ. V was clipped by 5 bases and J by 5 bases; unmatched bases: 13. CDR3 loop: CASSQHRTGERNNEQFF. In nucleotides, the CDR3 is TGTGCCAGCAGCCAACACCGGACAGGGGAGAGGAACAATGAGCAGTTCTTC.

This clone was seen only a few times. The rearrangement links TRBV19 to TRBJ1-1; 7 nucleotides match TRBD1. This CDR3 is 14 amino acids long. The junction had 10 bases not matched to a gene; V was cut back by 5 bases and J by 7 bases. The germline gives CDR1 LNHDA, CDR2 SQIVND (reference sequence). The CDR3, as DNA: TGTGCCAGTAGTTTCCCAGACAGGGACCGTGAAGCTTTCTTT. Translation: CASSFPDRDREAFF.

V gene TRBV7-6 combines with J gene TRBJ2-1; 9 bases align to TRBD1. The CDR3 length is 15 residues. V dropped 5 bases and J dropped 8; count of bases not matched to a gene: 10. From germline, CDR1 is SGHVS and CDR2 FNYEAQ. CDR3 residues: CASSHLGQGDYEQFF. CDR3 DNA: TGTGCCAGCAGCCATCTGGGACAGGGTGACTATGAGCAGTTCTTC.

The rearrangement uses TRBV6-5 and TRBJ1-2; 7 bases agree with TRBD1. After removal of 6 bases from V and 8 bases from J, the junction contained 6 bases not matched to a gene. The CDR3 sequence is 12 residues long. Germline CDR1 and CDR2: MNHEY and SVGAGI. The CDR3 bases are TGTGCCAGCAGCCCCGACAGGGTGGGCTACACCTTC. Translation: CASSPDRVGYTF.

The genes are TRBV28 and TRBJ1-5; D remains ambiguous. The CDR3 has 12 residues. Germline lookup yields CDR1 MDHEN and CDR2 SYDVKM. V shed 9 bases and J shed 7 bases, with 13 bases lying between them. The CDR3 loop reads CASTTDGQPQHF. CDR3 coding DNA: TGTGCCAGTACAACAGACGGACAGCCCCAGCATTTT. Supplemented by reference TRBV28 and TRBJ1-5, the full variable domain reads DVKVTQSSRYLVKRTGEKVFLECVQDMDHENMFWYRQDPGLGLRLIYFSYDVKMKEKGDIPEGYSVSREKKERFSLILESASTNQTSMYLCASTTDGQPQHFGDGTRLSIL.

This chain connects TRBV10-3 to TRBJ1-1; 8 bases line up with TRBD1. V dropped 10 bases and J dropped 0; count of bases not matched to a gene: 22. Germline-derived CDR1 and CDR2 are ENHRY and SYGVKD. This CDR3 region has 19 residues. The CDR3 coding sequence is TGTGCCACGACCGGGACAGGACCCCCAGGACCCCAAATGAACACTGAAGCTTTCTTT. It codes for CATTGTGPPGPQMNTEAFF.

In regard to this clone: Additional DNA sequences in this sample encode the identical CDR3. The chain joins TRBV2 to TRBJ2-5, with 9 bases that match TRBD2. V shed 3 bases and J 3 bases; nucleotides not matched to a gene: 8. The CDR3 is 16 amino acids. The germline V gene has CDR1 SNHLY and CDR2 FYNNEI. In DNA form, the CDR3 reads TGTGCCAGCAGTGAGAGACGGGCGGGGGGGAAAGAGACCCAGTACTTC. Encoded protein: CASSERRAGGKETQYF.

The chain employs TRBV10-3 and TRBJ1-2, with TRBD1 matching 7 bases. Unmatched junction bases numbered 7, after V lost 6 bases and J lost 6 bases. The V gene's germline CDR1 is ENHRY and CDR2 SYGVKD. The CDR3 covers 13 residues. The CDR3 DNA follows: TGTGCCATCAGCCGAGAGGGGGCGAATGGCTACACCTTC. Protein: CAISREGANGYTF.

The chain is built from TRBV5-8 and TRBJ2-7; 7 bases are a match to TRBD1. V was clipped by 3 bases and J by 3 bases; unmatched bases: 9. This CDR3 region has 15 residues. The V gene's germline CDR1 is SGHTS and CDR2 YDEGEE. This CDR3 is CASSYQGEAGYEQYF. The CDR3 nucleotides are TGTGCCAGCAGCTACCAGGGGGAAGCAGGCTACGAGCAGTACTTC.

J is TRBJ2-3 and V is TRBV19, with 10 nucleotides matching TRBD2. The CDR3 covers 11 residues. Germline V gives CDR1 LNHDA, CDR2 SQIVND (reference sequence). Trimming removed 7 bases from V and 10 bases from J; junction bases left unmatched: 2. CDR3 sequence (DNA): TGTGCCAGTAAGAGCGGGGGGGCGCAGTATTTT. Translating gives CASKSGGAQYF. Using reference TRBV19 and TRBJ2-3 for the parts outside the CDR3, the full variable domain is DGGITQSPKYLFRKEGQNVTLSCEQNLNHDAMYWYRQDPGQGLRLIYYSQIVNDFQKGDIAEGYSVSREKKESFPLTVTSAQKNPTAFYLCASKSGGAQYFGPGTRLTVL.

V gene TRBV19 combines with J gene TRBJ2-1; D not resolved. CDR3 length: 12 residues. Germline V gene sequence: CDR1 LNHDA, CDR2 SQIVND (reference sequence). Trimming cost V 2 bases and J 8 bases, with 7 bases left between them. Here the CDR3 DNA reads TGTGCCAGTAGTATATTTAGTCATGAGCAGTTCTTC. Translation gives CASSIFSHEQFF.

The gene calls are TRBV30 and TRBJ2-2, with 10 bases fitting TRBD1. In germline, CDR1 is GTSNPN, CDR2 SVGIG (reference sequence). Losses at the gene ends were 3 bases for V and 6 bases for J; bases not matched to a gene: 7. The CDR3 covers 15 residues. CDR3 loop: CAWRGTGQGPGELFF. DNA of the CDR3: TGTGCCTGGAGAGGTACGGGACAGGGGCCCGGGGAGCTGTTTTTT. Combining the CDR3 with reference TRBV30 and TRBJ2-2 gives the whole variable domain SQTIHQWPATLVQPVGSPLSLECTVEGTSNPNLYWYRQAAGRGLQLLFYSVGIGQISSEVPQNLSASRPQDRQFILSSKKLLLSDSGFYLCAWRGTGQGPGELFFGEGSRLTVL.

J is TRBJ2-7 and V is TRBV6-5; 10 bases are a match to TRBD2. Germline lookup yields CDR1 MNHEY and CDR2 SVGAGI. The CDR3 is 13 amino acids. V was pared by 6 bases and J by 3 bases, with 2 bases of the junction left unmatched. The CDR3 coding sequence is TGTGCCAGCAGGCGGACTAGCGGCTACGAGCAGTACTTC. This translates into CASRRTSGYEQYF.

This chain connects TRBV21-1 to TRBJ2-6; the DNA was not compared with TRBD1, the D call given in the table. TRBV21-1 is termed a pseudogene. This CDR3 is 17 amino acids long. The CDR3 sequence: CASSTYGQGGGANVLTF. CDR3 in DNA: TGTGCCAGCAGCACCTACGGTCAGGGCGGTGGGGCCAACGTCCTGACTTTC.

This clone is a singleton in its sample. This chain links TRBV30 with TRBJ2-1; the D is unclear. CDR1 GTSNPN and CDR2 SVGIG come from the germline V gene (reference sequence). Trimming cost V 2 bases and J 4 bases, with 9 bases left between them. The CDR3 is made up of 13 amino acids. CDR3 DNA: TGTGCCTGGAGTCCCGAGAGATACAATGAGCAGTTCTTC. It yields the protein CAWSPERYNEQFF.

CDR3: CASSGDRGNTEAFF. The CDR3 nucleotides read TGTGCCAGCAGTGGGGACAGAGGGAACACTGAAGCTTTCTTT. This chain uses TRBV2 with TRBJ1-1; 7 bases are a match to TRBD1. The CDR3 loop spans 14 amino acids. Per germline, CDR1 SNHLY and CDR2 FYNNEI. The junction had 3 bases not matched to a gene; V was cut back by 4 bases and J by 1 base.

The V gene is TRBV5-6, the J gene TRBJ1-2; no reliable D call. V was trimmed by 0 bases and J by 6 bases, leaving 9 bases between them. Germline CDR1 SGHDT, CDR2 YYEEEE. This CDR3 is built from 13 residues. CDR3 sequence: CASSLGRRDGYTF. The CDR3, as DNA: TGTGCCAGCAGCTTGGGTCGGCGGGATGGCTACACCTTC.

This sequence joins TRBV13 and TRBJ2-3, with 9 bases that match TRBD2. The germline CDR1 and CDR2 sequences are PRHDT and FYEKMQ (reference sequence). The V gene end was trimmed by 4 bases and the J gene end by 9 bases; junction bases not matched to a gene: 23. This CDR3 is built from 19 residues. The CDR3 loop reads CASSSRFDSGGPKDYTQYF. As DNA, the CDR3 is TGTGCCAGCAGCTCCCGATTCGATAGCGGGGGCCCTAAAGATTACACGCAGTATTTT.

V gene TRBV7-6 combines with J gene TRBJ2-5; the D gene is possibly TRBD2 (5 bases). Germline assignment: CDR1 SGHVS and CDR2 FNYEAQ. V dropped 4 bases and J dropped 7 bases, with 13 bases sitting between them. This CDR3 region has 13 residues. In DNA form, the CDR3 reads TGTGCCAGCAGCTCCCGGAGCGAGGGGACCCAGTACTTC. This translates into CASSSRSEGTQYF.

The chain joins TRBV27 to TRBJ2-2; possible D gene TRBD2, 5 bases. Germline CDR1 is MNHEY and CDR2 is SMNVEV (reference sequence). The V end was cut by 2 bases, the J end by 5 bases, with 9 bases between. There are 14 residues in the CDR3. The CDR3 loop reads CASSLGRGTGELFF. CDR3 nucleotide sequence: TGTGCCAGCAGTTTAGGGCGCGGGACCGGGGAGCTGTTTTTT.

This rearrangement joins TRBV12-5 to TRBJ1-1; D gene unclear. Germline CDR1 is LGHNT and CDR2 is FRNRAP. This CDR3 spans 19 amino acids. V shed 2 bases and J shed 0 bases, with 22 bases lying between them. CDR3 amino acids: CASGLPPVDVAGMNTEAFF. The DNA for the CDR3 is TGTGCTAGTGGTTTGCCGCCTGTCGACGTGGCGGGCATGAACACTGAAGCTTTCTTT.